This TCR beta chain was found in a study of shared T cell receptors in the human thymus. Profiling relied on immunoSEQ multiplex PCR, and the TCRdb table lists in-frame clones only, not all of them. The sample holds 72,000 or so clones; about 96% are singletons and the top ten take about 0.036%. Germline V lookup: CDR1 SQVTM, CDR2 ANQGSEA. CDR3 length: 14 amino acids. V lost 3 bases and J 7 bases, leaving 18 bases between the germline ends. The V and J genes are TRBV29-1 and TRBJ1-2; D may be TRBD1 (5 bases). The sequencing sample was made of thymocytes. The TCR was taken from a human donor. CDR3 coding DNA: TGCAGCGTTGATGCGGGGGACGTACCCTGTGGCTACACCTTC. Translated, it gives CSVDAGDVPCGYTF.